What follows is one TCR beta chain and its context. Its antigen is unknown. This entry is derived from a study of T cells in narcolepsy. Only in-frame clones appear in the TCRdb table, and some are missing; sequencing was by immunoSEQ multiplex PCR. The data hold about 31,000 clones, with 78% observed a single time. CDR1 and CDR2 (germline): SGHTA, FQGTGA. This CDR3 is built from 14 residues. The ends were cut back, 1 base at V and 2 bases at J, with 8 bases in the middle. General observations from the study: HCRT-specific and TRIB2-specific autoreactive clonotypes appeared among same-patient CSF and blood CD4+ clonotypes.

The origin of this receptor is a human donor with narcolepsy. The specimen sequenced was CD45RA- memory CD4+ T cells from PBMCs. The chain employs TRBV7-3 and TRBJ1-1; tentatively, D is TRBD1 (6 bases). CDR3 sequence (DNA): TGTGCCAGCAGCTTAATAGGGGGTAACACTGAAGCTTTCTTT. Its protein product is CASSLIGGNTEAFF. Drawing the rest from reference TRBV7-3 and TRBJ1-1, the complete variable domain is GAGVSQTPSNKVTEKGKYVELRCDPISGHTALYWYRQSLGQGPEFLIYFQGTGAADDSGLPNDRFFAVRPEGSVSTLKIQRTERGDSAVYLCASSLIGGNTEAFFGQGTRLTVV.